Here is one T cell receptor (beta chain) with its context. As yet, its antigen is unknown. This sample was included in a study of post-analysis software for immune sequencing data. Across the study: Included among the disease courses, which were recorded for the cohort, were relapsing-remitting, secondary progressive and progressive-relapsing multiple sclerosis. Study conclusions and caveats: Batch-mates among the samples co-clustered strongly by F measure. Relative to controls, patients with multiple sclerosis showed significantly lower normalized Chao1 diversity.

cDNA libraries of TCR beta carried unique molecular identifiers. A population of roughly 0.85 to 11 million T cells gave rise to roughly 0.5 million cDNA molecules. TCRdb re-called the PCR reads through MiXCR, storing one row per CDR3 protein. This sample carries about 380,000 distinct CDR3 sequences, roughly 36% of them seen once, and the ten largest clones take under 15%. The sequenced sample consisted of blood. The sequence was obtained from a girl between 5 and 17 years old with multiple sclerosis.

CDR3 in amino acids: CASSLGGTGGPNEQFF. DNA for the CDR3: TGCGCCAGCAGTCTTGGGGGGACAGGGGGCCCCAATGAGCAGTTCTTC. The V and J genes are TRBV5-1 and TRBJ2-1; 12 nucleotides agree with TRBD1. V shed 5 bases and J 6 bases; nucleotides not matched to a gene: 9. There are 16 residues in the CDR3. Germline V gene lookup returns CDR1 SGHRS and CDR2 YFSETQ.